The clone carrying this T cell receptor (beta chain) occurred a few times. Its specificity is not known. Molecular barcoding with unique molecular identifiers was used for the TCRbeta library. A single record per CDR3 protein comes from TCRdb applying MiXCR to the PCR reads. The profile shows 450,000 to 550,000 distinct CDR3 sequences, over 9.5% of them singletons. CDR1 SQVTM and CDR2 ANQGSEA come from the germline V gene. The CDR3 runs 15 residues. Germline trimming cut 5 bases from V and 3 bases from J; bases unmatched to any gene: 12. The data originate from a study of T-cell reconstitution after alpha-beta-depleted transplantation in children. Points from the study as a whole: Several hundred expanded graft clones reportedly were the source of alpha-beta T cells about two months after transplant. At one year after transplant, newly produced T cells mostly accounted for T-cell counts and diversity.

This TCR came from a female patient aged 2-15 years who had a stem cell transplant for aplastic anemia, so the T cells may come from the graft donor. This specimen was PBMCs, mostly from graft donor cells, taken 180 days after TCRalphabeta/CD19-depleted stem cell transplant. The V and J genes are TRBV29-1 and TRBJ2-7, with 8 bases identical to TRBD1. The CDR3 nucleotides read TGCAGCGTTATCGGTTCCGGGACAGGAGACTACGAGCAGTACTTC. Translation gives CSVIGSGTGDYEQYF.